This T cell receptor (beta chain) was identified during a study of identical twins. Study-level points and caveats: Cord blood's abundant beta clonotypes had fewer insertions, unlike memory repertoires. Conclusions came from cross-sectional statistical analysis, not from following the same donors.

A universal primer site arose from template switching, and cDNA bore unique molecular identifiers. TCRdb recomputed calls from the 5' RACE reads with MiXCR, one row per CDR3 protein. Of roughly 1.6 million distinct CDR3 sequences in the sample, less than 40% were seen once. About this clonotype itself: The antigen is undetermined. Given the absence of the conserved phenylalanine or tryptophan at the CDR3 end, a read error is likely.

Looked up from germline, CDR1 is SQVTM and CDR2 is ANQGSEA. With V trimmed by 6 bases and J by 7 bases, 7 bases remained unmatched. CDR3 length: 14 residues. V usage is TRBV29-1 and J usage is TRBJ1-6; TRBD1 aligns across 9 bases. The origin of this receptor is a newborn girl in good health. Sample: cord blood. The DNA for the CDR3 is TGCAGCGTCCGGGACAGGGCAACCAATTCACCCCTCCACGTT. The encoded protein is CSVRDRATNSPLHV.